This T cell receptor beta chain derives from a study of T cell responses to AZD1222 COVID-19 vaccine. Produced via immunoSEQ multiplex PCR; TCRdb's table is partial and in-frame only. The data show over 100,000 clones, more than 75% seen once. Findings and limits, study-wide: Nearly half of the spike-specific TCRs reportedly recognize variant regions that carry no mutations. Only 5 to 7 AZD1222 recipients were seropositive at baseline. Donors were largely white British and mainly female; clonal diversity was possibly underestimated.

Germline CDR1 reads LNHDA; CDR2 reads SQIVND (reference sequence). This CDR3 is built from 16 residues. V shed 5 bases, J shed 8 bases, and the junction held 12 bases outside the gene matches. There are a few counts of this clone. Its antigen is undetermined. The chain uses TRBV19 and TRBJ1-6, with 7 positions matching TRBD1. Specimen: peripheral blood, collected on day 0 of AZD1222 vaccination. The origin of this receptor is an adult in good health. The chain's CDR3 is CASSVGDSLKDSPLHF. CDR3 in DNA: TGTGCCAGTAGTGTGGGGGACAGCCTGAAAGATTCACCCCTCCACTTT.